This T cell receptor beta chain was captured in a study of siplizumab effects on memory and regulatory T cells. Study results and limitations: Naive-or-memory phenotypes were unassignable for roughly 75-96% of proliferating CD4+ or CD8+ clones. Naive T cells seemed more diverse than memory cells and seemed major alloresponse contributors.

With 6 bases removed from V and 2 bases from J, the gap between germline ends came to 9 bases. This CDR3 comprises 13 residues. Germline V lookup: CDR1 SGHTA, CDR2 FQGNSA. Clones were read by immunoSEQ multiplex PCR, and TCRdb kept only the in-frame ones, dropping some. The repertoire has approximately 100,000 clones, approximately 92% of them found once; the top ten carry over 0.15%. Remarks on this clone: No antigen is known for it.

The clonotype comes from a human donor in good health. Material for sequencing was non-Treg CD4+ T cells sorted from blood. The V call is TRBV7-2, the J call TRBJ2-3, with no clear D. The CDR3 region is CASRIEPTDTQYF. The CDR3 DNA is TGTGCCAGCAGGATTGAGCCCACAGATACGCAGTATTTT. The full variable domain, its missing parts supplied by reference TRBV7-2 and TRBJ2-3, is GAGVSQSPSNKVTEKGKDVELRCDPISGHTALYWYRQSLGQGLEFLIYFQGNSAPDKSGLPSDRFSAERTGGSVSTLTIQRTQQEDSAVYLCASRIEPTDTQYFGPGTRLTVL.